Each of the 20 T cell receptor beta chains below was sequenced from the same sample in a study of blood T cell repertoires in COVID-19. Some clones are missing from TCRdb's copy, which holds only in-frame ones; the method was immunoSEQ multiplex PCR. This table holds roughly 140,000 clones, roughly 86% found once. The sample taken for sequencing was peripheral blood. Every receptor here comes from a man in his fifties with active or convalescent COVID-19.

V is TRBV2 and J is TRBJ1-2; D is undetermined. This CDR3 has 16 residues. V lost 8 bases, J lost 6 bases, and 25 bases lay in between. The germline V gene has CDR1 SNHLY and CDR2 FYNNEI. CDR3 sequence reads: CASCSPGREGADGYTF. CDR3 coding DNA: TGTGCCAGCTGCAGTCCAGGTAGAGAGGGAGCAGATGGCTACACCTTC.

CDR3 sequence: CASSTAWTGGVDTQYF. CDR3 DNA: TGCGCCAGCAGCACCGCCTGGACAGGCGGGGTAGATACGCAGTATTTT. The V call is TRBV5-1, the J call TRBJ2-3; maybe TRBD1 (7 bases). The CDR3 runs to 16 residues. Trimming shortened V by 4 bases and J by 5 bases, and 20 bases separated the two germline ends. Germline-derived CDR1 and CDR2 are SGHRS and YFSETQ.

The count of this clone is one. The chain couples TRBV2 to TRBJ1-1; 7 bases are shared with TRBD1. Trimming at V came to 6 bases and at J to 1 base, leaving 5 bases not matched to a gene. Germline V gene data show CDR1 as SNHLY and CDR2 as FYNNEI. CDR3 length equals 14 residues. DNA for the CDR3: TGTGCCAGCAGCGTAGGGGGCCGGAACACTGAAGCTTTCTTT. The encoded protein is CASSVGGRNTEAFF.

This chain links TRBV28 with TRBJ2-7; D is unclear. The CDR3 is made up of 11 amino acids. Germline-derived CDR1 and CDR2 are MDHEN and SYDVKM. Trimming took off 3 bases at V and 3 bases at J, with 3 bases between the two ends. Here the CDR3 DNA reads TGTGCCAGCAGTTTCCTCTACGAGCAGTACTTC. Translation gives CASSFLYEQYF.

This clone was detected ten times or more. The chain's CDR3 is CASSYSTGWSYEQYF. CDR3 sequence (DNA): TGTGCCAGCAGTTACTCGACAGGGTGGTCCTACGAGCAGTACTTC. This rearrangement joins TRBV6-2 or TRBV6-3 to TRBJ2-7; 7 bases line up with TRBD1. Germline CDR1 reads MNHEY; CDR2 reads SVGEGT. The trim removed 0 bases at V and 1 base at J, leaving 3 bases unmatched. The CDR3 contains 15 residues.

The rearrangement links TRBV29-1 to TRBJ2-1, with D perhaps matching TRBD1 (5 bases). This CDR3 spans 14 amino acids. Germline-derived CDR1 and CDR2 are SQVTM and ANQGSEA. Trimming stripped 2 bases from V and 1 base from J, with 9 bases between. The CDR3 sequence is CSVEQGGSYNEQFF. Here the CDR3 DNA reads TGCAGCGTTGAACAGGGTGGATCCTACAATGAGCAGTTCTTC.

CDR3 amino acids: CASSFSNEKLFF. CDR3 DNA sequence: TGTGCCAGCAGCTTCTCTAATGAAAAACTGTTTTTT. This chain joins TRBV5-4 and TRBJ1-4, with D hard to call. CDR3 length equals 12 residues. Germline CDR1 SGHNT, CDR2 YYREEE (reference sequence). The ends were cut back, 2 bases at V and 3 bases at J, with 2 bases in the middle.

This sequence joins TRBV24-1 and TRBJ1-6; the D gene is possibly TRBD1 (6 bases). V shed 9 bases and J shed 2 bases, with 13 bases lying between them. Germline CDR1 and CDR2: KGHDR and SFDVKD. The CDR3 contains 15 residues. The CDR3 spells CATGGARTYNSPLHF. The CDR3 nucleotides are TGTGCCACCGGGGGGGCAAGGACCTATAATTCACCCCTCCACTTT.

V usage is TRBV10-1 and J usage is TRBJ2-1, with TRBD2 matching over 11 bases. J lost 11 bases, V lost 2 bases, and 5 bases had no gene match. CDR1 is WNHNN and CDR2 is SYGVQD in the germline V gene (reference sequence). This CDR3 has 14 residues. In DNA form, the CDR3 reads TGCGCCAGCAGTGAGACTAGCGGGAGTGTTCAGCAGTTCTTC. Translating gives CASSETSGSVQQFF.

This clone is a singleton in its sample. The rearrangement joins TRBV24-1 to TRBJ2-7, with TRBD2 matching 8 bases. The CDR3 sequence is 14 residues long. Trimming cost V 5 bases and J 6 bases; bases outside gene matches: 8. Germline-derived CDR1 and CDR2 are KGHDR and SFDVKD. Here the CDR3 reads CATSAVSGIGEQYF. The CDR3 DNA reads as TGTGCCACCAGTGCGGTTAGCGGGATCGGCGAGCAGTACTTC.

This chain uses TRBV6-5 with TRBJ2-7; 7 nucleotides agree with TRBD1. The germline CDR1 and CDR2 sequences are MNHEY and SVGAGI. Trimming removed 0 bases from V and 3 bases from J; junction bases left unmatched: 5. This CDR3 has 15 residues. The CDR3 DNA sequence: TGTGCCAGCAGTTACTCCGCGACAGGGTTCTACGAGCAGTACTTC. Protein sequence: CASSYSATGFYEQYF.

This rearrangement joins TRBV7-9 to TRBJ2-5; 7 positions match TRBD1. With 3 bases clipped from V and 6 bases from J, the junction kept 10 bases outside the gene matches. CDR3 length: 15 amino acids. Per the germline V gene, CDR1 is SEHNR and CDR2 is FQNEAQ (reference sequence). CDR3 loop: CASSFDRENGKTQYF. CDR3 nucleotide sequence: TGTGCCAGCAGCTTTGACAGGGAGAATGGGAAGACCCAGTACTTC. Variable domain in full (rest from reference TRBV7-9 and TRBJ2-5): DTGVSQNPRHKITKRGQNVTFRCDPISEHNRLYWYRQTLGQGPEFLTYFQNEAQLEKSRLLSDRFSAERPKGSFSTLEIQRTEQGDSAMYLCASSFDRENGKTQYFGPGTRLLVL.

The chain has TRBV7-9 and TRBJ2-5, with 9 nucleotides matching TRBD2. The length of the CDR3 is 15 residues. With 3 bases clipped from V and 5 bases from J, the junction kept 7 bases outside the gene matches. Germline V gene lookup returns CDR1 SEHNR and CDR2 FQNEAQ (reference sequence). DNA for the CDR3: TGTGCCAGCAGCTTTCTATCTAGCGGGAACGAGACCCAGTACTTC. Its translation is CASSFLSSGNETQYF.

V usage is TRBV19 and J usage is TRBJ2-7; 7 bases fit TRBD1. Germline trimming cut 4 bases from V and 7 bases from J; bases unmatched to any gene: 16. This CDR3 region has 16 residues. Looked up from germline, CDR1 is LNHDA and CDR2 is SQIVND (reference sequence). The CDR3 region is CASSRALLTGLKEQYF. CDR3 DNA sequence: TGTGCCAGTAGTAGAGCACTTCTGACAGGGCTGAAGGAGCAGTACTTC.

The chain carries TRBV3-1 (or the pseudogene TRBV3-2) and TRBJ1-3, with D possibly matching TRBD1 (5 bases). The CDR3 is 16 amino acids. Per the germline V gene, CDR1 is LGHDT and CDR2 is YNNKEL (reference sequence). V was clipped by 2 bases and J by 0 bases, with 11 bases between them. In DNA form, the CDR3 reads TGTGCCAGCAGCCAATTCGGGGGAAACTCTGGAAACACCATATATTTT. It is translated as CASSQFGGNSGNTIYF.

The rearrangement links TRBV19 to TRBJ2-1; 8 positions match TRBD2. CDR1 is LNHDA and CDR2 is SQIVND in the germline V gene (reference sequence). The CDR3 has 15 residues. The V gene end was trimmed by 4 bases and the J gene end by 7 bases; junction bases not matched to a gene: 9. The CDR3 DNA is TGTGCCAGTAGTAGCGACTCGGTAGCGGGGAATGAGCAGTTCTTC. This encodes CASSSDSVAGNEQFF.

This chain uses TRBV18 with TRBJ2-7, with 9 bases matching TRBD1. The junction had 2 bases not matched to a gene; V was cut back by 6 bases and J by 2 bases. Germline-derived CDR1 and CDR2 are KGHSH and LQKENI. The length of the CDR3 is 13 residues. CDR3 sequence reads: CASSGTGTYEQYF. CDR3 coding DNA: TGTGCCAGCTCGGGGACAGGGACCTACGAGCAGTACTTC.

The V and J genes are TRBV3-1 (or the pseudogene TRBV3-2) and TRBJ2-1, with no clear D. Between the trimmed V and J ends, which lost 1 base and 0 bases, there was a span of 10 bases. Per the germline V gene, CDR1 is LGHDT and CDR2 is YNNKEL (reference sequence). The CDR3 length is 16 residues. The CDR3 protein is CASSQVALSSYNEQFF. The CDR3 DNA reads as TGTGCCAGCAGCCAAGTAGCCCTCAGCTCCTACAATGAGCAGTTCTTC.

The CDR3 loop is CASSSAGTPTYNEQFF. As DNA, the CDR3 is TGTGCCAGCAGTTCCGCCGGGACACCAACCTACAATGAGCAGTTCTTC. The chain uses TRBV28 and TRBJ2-1, with a possible D match to TRBD1 (6 bases). V gave up 4 bases and J gave up 2 bases, with 15 bases separating them. The CDR3 consists of 16 residues. Per germline, CDR1 MDHEN and CDR2 SYDVKM. Complete variable domain (other parts from reference TRBV28 and TRBJ2-1): DVKVTQSSRYLVKRTGEKVFLECVQDMDHENMFWYRQDPGLGLRLIYFSYDVKMKEKGDIPEGYSVSREKKERFSLILESASTNQTSMYLCASSSAGTPTYNEQFFGPGTRLTVL.

V and J are TRBV6-5 and TRBJ1-1, with D unresolved. Trimming stripped 1 base from V and 0 bases from J, with 9 bases between. The CDR3 covers 15 residues. Per the germline V gene, CDR1 is MNHEY and CDR2 is SVGAGI. The CDR3 protein is CASSYLRLLNTEAFF. The CDR3 region has the DNA TGTGCCAGCAGTTACTTAAGACTCTTGAACACTGAAGCTTTCTTT.